Only one count was recorded for the clone carrying this TCR beta chain. The sample comes from a study of blood T cells in healthy people across ages. This CDR3 spans 14 amino acids. CDR1 and CDR2 from the germline V gene are MNHEY and SMNVEV (reference sequence). V shed 7 bases and J shed 4 bases, with 14 bases lying between them. Primed by a sample-barcoded 5' primer and a J-beta primer mix, a second PCR proceeded for about 7 to 11 cycles. In TCRdb, the 5' RACE reads were re-called with MiXCR into one record per CDR3 protein. The sample shows approximately 690,000 distinct CDR3 sequences, 40% to 45% of them seen only once.

J is TRBJ2-1 and V is TRBV27; D perhaps matches TRBD2 (6 bases). This TCR derives from a man at least 80 years old in good health. The sequenced material came from blood. CDR3: CASTQKSGYNEQFF. CDR3 nucleotide sequence: TGTGCCAGCACTCAAAAGAGCGGGTACAATGAGCAGTTCTTC.